Only a few counts were recorded for the clone carrying this T cell receptor beta chain. Its antigen remains unknown. This sample was included in a study of vaccination effects on CD4 cells after COVID-19. Study observations and caveats: Healthy vaccinees showed cross-reactivity with common cold coronaviruses in only 1 of 255 vaccine-induced clones. Marked clonal contraction was seen in infection- and vaccine-induced clones late after vaccination.

Peptide-pool stimulation followed by sequencing identified expanded antigen-specific CD4+ clonotypes in the ViraFEST assay. Isolating CD4+ T cells followed roughly ten days of culture. Vaccinated participants had no history of SARS-CoV-2 infection and tested negative for nucleocapsid antibodies. Cultures of fewer than 2.5 million PBMC per well contained about 10 IU/ml IL-2 plus 10 ug/ml peptides. TCRdb keeps only in-frame clones here, not all; method: immunoSEQ multiplex PCR. Seen here are 74,000 or so clones, 80% observed once, and the top ten hold about 12%. The origin of this receptor is a human donor who received a COVID-19 vaccine. The sequencing here drew on CD4+ T cells from PBMCs cultured with SARS-CoV-2 spike peptides, taken before COVID-19 vaccination.

In nucleotides, the CDR3 is TGCAGCGTAGCTAGGGACAGGGAGTCACCCCTCCACTTT. Encoded protein: CSVARDRESPLHF. The V gene is TRBV29-1, the J gene TRBJ1-6; 9 nucleotides align to TRBD1. The J segment lost 10 bases and the V segment lost 6 bases, leaving 7 bases of the junction unmatched. This CDR3 is 13 amino acids long. Germline-derived CDR1 and CDR2 are SQVTM and ANQGSEA.